A single sample gave rise to the 20 T cell receptor beta chains below, sequenced in a study of T cells in Graves' hyperthyroidism and ophthalmopathy. RNA transcripts provided the source from which TCR beta CDR3 regions were amplified. First-round RT-PCR targeting the TCR CDR3 was performed with the HTBI primer set. TCRdb re-analysed the multiplex PCR reads in MiXCR, keeping a single row per CDR3 protein. This table has roughly 510,000 distinct CDR3 sequences, under 25% appearing once. The material sequenced was blood. The receptor set was obtained from a man aged 18-30 years with Graves' hyperthyroidism.

This clonotype was seen at least ten times. The chain recombines TRBV6-5 with TRBJ1-1; D remains unclear. Germline CDR1 reads MNHEY; CDR2 reads SVGAGI. Trimming took 0 bases from V and 3 from J, leaving 8 bases between them. This CDR3 has 14 residues. DNA of the CDR3: TGTGCCAGCAGTTACTCGGCAGATTACACTGAAGCTTTCTTT. It is translated as CASSYSADYTEAFF.

This clonotype came up many times. The chain joins TRBV20-1 to TRBJ2-5, with 8 bases aligning to TRBD1. Unmatched junction bases numbered 7, after V lost 6 bases and J lost 4 bases. The CDR3 contains 13 residues. Germline V gene lookup returns CDR1 DFQATT and CDR2 SNEGSKA (reference sequence). CDR3 sequence (DNA): TGCAGTGCCGGACAGGGCTGGGGAGAGACCCAGTACTTC. Protein: CSAGQGWGETQYF.

A few counts support this clonotype. This chain joins TRBV6-5 and TRBJ2-5; 7 bases fit TRBD1. Germline CDR1 MNHEY, CDR2 SVGAGI. The J segment lost 2 bases and the V segment lost 6 bases, leaving 12 bases of the junction unmatched. CDR3 length equals 16 residues. The CDR3 loop reads CASSYEASRGQETQYF. In DNA, the CDR3 is TGTGCCAGCAGCTACGAGGCGTCCAGGGGGCAAGAGACCCAGTACTTC.

This clonotype was recorded many times. The chain uses TRBV5-6 and TRBJ2-7; 10 bases map to TRBD2. The CDR3 loop spans 15 amino acids. Germline CDR1 is SGHDT and CDR2 is YYEEEE. After removal of 0 bases from V and 3 bases from J, the junction contained 3 bases not matched to a gene. As DNA, the CDR3 is TGTGCCAGCAGCTTGGAACTAGCGGGGCACTACGAGCAGTACTTC. It specifies CASSLELAGHYEQYF. The complete variable domain, with remaining parts taken from reference TRBV5-6 and TRBJ2-7, reads DAGVTQSPTHLIKTRGQQVTLRCSPKSGHDTVSWYQQALGQGPQFIFQYYEEEERQRGNFPDRFSGHQFPNYSSELNVNALLLGDSALYLCASSLELAGHYEQYFGPGTRLTVT.

The chain joins TRBV10-3 to TRBJ2-7, with 11 bases that match TRBD2. Germline assignment: CDR1 ENHRY and CDR2 SYGVKD. With 10 bases clipped from V and 3 bases from J, the junction kept 8 bases outside the gene matches. The CDR3 loop spans 14 amino acids. The CDR3 nucleotides are TGTGCCACGCTTCCTAGCGGGGGGATCTACGAGCAGTACTTC. Its translation: CATLPSGGIYEQYF.

This clonotype was detected a few times. The rearrangement joins TRBV4-1 to TRBJ2-7, with 10 nucleotides matching TRBD1. Germline V gives CDR1 MGHRA, CDR2 YSYEKL. The CDR3 totals 16 residues. Trimming cost V 4 bases and J 2 bases; bases outside gene matches: 8. CDR3 sequence reads: CASSPGDRGPPYEQYF. The CDR3 DNA follows: TGCGCCAGCAGCCCGGGAGACAGGGGGCCCCCCTACGAGCAGTACTTC.

This clonotype was seen at least ten times. The rearrangement uses TRBV6-1 and TRBJ2-5; no firm D call. Per the germline V gene, CDR1 is MNHNS and CDR2 is SASEGT. V was pared by 10 bases and J by 6 bases, with 15 bases between. The CDR3 has 12 amino acids. This chain's CDR3 is CATARPGQTQYF. CDR3 DNA sequence: TGTGCCACCGCGAGGCCTGGTCAGACCCAGTACTTC.

The CDR3: CASSLTRVFNTGELFF. The CDR3 region has the DNA TGTGCCAGCAGCCTAACTAGAGTATTCAACACCGGGGAGCTGTTTTTT. This sequence joins TRBV4-2 and TRBJ2-2; D is perhaps TRBD2 (5 bases). The CDR3 length is 16 residues. The V gene lost 4 bases and the J gene lost 2 bases, with 14 bases spanning the gap. CDR1 is LGHNA, CDR2 YNFKEQ, per germline.

The chain joins TRBV4-1 to TRBJ2-7; 10 bases map to TRBD1. J gave up 5 bases and V 3 bases, and 7 bases lay outside the gene matches. The V gene's germline CDR1 is MGHRA and CDR2 YSYEKL. This CDR3 contains 15 residues. The CDR3 reads CASSHSGQGHNEQYF. CDR3 DNA: TGCGCCAGCAGCCATTCGGGACAGGGGCACAACGAGCAGTACTTC.

This clonotype was seen ten or more times. J is TRBJ1-2 and V is TRBV6-2 or TRBV6-3; a weak D match, TRBD1 (5 bases). The V gene's germline CDR1 is MNHEY and CDR2 SVGEGT. The CDR3 loop spans 15 amino acids. Trimming cost V 0 bases and J 7 bases, with 15 bases left between them. CDR3: CASSYSFEQALGYTF. The CDR3 bases are TGTGCCAGCAGTTACTCTTTTGAACAGGCACTTGGCTACACCTTC.

This clonotype appeared many times. This chain links TRBV2 with TRBJ2-2; D is unresolved. Trimming cost V 5 bases and J 9 bases, with 7 bases left between them. Germline CDR1 SNHLY, CDR2 FYNNEI. The CDR3 has 11 residues. This CDR3 reads CASSSARELFF. In nucleotides, the CDR3 is TGTGCCAGCAGTTCCGCAAGGGAGCTGTTTTTT.

This clonotype was observed many times. The gene calls are TRBV2 and TRBJ2-5, with 8 bases identical to TRBD2. The CDR3 loop spans 15 amino acids. The germline gives CDR1 SNHLY, CDR2 FYNNEI. Trimming cost V 3 bases and J 2 bases; bases outside gene matches: 5. The CDR3 sequence: CASSDGVAGQETQYF. CDR3 in DNA: TGTGCCAGCAGTGATGGGGTAGCGGGGCAAGAGACCCAGTACTTC. Drawing the rest from reference TRBV2 and TRBJ2-5, the complete variable domain is EPEVTQTPSHQVTQMGQEVILRCVPISNHLYFYWYRQILGQKVEFLVSFYNNEISEKSEIFDDQFSVERPDGSNFTLKIRSTKLEDSAMYFCASSDGVAGQETQYFGPGTRLLVL.

This rearrangement joins TRBV13 to TRBJ2-4; tentative D call: TRBD1 (5 bases). V was shortened by 1 base and J by 0 bases, with 19 bases between the two germline ends. Germline loops: CDR1 PRHDT, CDR2 FYEKMQ (reference sequence). This CDR3 comprises 19 residues. The CDR3 nucleotides read TGTGCCAGCAGCTTAGTGCGACAGCCTAGAGGCCTAGCCAAAAACATTCAGTACTTC. Translation: CASSLVRQPRGLAKNIQYF.

This clonotype occurred many times. CDR3 residues: CASSFGPLREQYF. In DNA form, the CDR3 reads TGCGCCAGCAGCTTCGGACCTCTGAGGGAGCAGTACTTC. V and J are TRBV5-1 and TRBJ2-7; D gene unclear. V was cut by 2 bases and J by 7 bases, with 13 bases left in between. The CDR3 length is 13 residues. Germline CDR1 reads SGHRS; CDR2 reads YFSETQ.

The chain combines TRBV20-1 with TRBJ1-2; D call uncertain. The CDR3 loop spans 14 amino acids. The V end lost 1 base, the J end lost 8 bases, and 17 bases lay between the germline ends. CDR1 and CDR2 (germline): DFQATT, SNEGSKA (reference sequence). In DNA form, the CDR3 reads TGCAGTGCTAGAGCCTCCGTGGGAGTGGGCGGCTACACCTTC. This gives the protein CSARASVGVGGYTF.

CDR3 in DNA: TGCAGTGCTAGGGCTAGCGGGAGTCACGAGCAGTACTTC. It encodes CSARASGSHEQYF. The chain has TRBV20-1 and TRBJ2-7; 10 bases match TRBD2. Germline CDR1 reads DFQATT; CDR2 reads SNEGSKA (reference sequence). J was trimmed by 5 bases and V by 3 bases; bases with no gene match: 4. The CDR3 is 13 residues long.

This clonotype was seen many times. The V and J genes are TRBV27 and TRBJ2-5, with TRBD1 identical over 7 bases. The V segment lost 3 bases and the J segment 3 bases; nucleotides outside the gene matches: 10. CDR3 length: 16 amino acids. CDR1 MNHEY and CDR2 SMNVEV come from the germline V gene (reference sequence). CDR3 DNA: TGTGCCAGCAGTTTCGATGGGACAGCTCCAGAAGAGACCCAGTACTTC. Translating gives CASSFDGTAPEETQYF.

This clonotype showed up many times. CDR3 region: CSASEDTSNQPQHF. The CDR3 nucleotides are TGCAGTGCTAGCGAAGACACCAGCAATCAGCCCCAGCATTTT. The chain recombines TRBV20-1 with TRBJ1-5; no clear D. Germline V gene data show CDR1 as DFQATT and CDR2 as SNEGSKA (reference sequence). Deletions cut 3 bases from V and 1 base from J, with 10 bases between. The CDR3 length is 14 residues.

This clonotype was seen at least ten times. The chain employs TRBV6-1 and TRBJ2-5; 7 nucleotides match TRBD2. The J segment lost 6 bases and the V segment lost 1 base, leaving 5 bases of the junction unmatched. Germline CDR1 reads MNHNS; CDR2 reads SASEGT. The CDR3 loop spans 14 amino acids. The CDR3 DNA reads as TGTGCCAGCAGTGAAGGATGGGAGGGGCAGACCCAGTACTTC. Translated, it gives CASSEGWEGQTQYF.

The chain joins TRBV13 to TRBJ2-7, with 9 bases that match TRBD2. J lost 6 bases, V lost 4 bases, and 10 bases had no gene match. The CDR3 totals 15 residues. Germline CDR1 PRHDT, CDR2 FYEKMQ (reference sequence). CDR3 DNA: TGTGCCAGCAGCTCAGGAGGTAGCGGGAGTTCCGAGCAGTACTTC. It translates to CASSSGGSGSSEQYF. Full variable domain (missing parts from reference TRBV13 and TRBJ2-7): AAGVIQSPRHLIKEKRETATLKCYPIPRHDTVYWYQQGPGQDPQFLISFYEKMQSDKGSIPDRFSAQQFSDYHSELNMSSLELGDSALYFCASSSGGSGSSEQYFGPGTRLTVT.